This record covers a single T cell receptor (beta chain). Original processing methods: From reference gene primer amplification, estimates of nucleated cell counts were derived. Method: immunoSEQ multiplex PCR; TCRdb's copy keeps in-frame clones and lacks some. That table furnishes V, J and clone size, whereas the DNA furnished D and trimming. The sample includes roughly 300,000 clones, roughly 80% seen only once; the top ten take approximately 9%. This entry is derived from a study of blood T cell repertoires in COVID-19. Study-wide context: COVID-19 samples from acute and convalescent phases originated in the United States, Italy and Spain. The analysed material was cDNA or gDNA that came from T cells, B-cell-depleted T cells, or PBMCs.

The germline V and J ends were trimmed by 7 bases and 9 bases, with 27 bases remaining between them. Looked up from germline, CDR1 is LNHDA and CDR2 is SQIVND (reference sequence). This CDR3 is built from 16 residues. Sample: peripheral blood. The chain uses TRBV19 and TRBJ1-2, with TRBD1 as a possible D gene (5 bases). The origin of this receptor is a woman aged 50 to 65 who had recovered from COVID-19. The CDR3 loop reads CASTSSFTSSWGSYTF. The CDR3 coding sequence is TGTGCCAGTACCTCTAGTTTTACATCATCGTGGGGCAGCTACACCTTC.